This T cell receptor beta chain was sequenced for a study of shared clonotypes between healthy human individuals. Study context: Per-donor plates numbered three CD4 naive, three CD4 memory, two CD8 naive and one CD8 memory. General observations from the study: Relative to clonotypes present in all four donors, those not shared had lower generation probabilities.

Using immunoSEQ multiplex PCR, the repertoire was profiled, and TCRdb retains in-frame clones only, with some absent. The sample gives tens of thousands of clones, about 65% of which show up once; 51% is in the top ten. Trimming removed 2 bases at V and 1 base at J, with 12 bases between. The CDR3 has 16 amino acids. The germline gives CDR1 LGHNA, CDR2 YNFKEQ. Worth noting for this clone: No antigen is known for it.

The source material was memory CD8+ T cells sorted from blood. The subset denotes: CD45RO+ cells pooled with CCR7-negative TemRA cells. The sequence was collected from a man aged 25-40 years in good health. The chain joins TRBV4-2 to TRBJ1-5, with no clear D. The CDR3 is CASSQPSSGSNQPQHF. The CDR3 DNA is TGTGCCAGCAGCCAACCCTCGTCGGGGAGCAATCAGCCCCAGCATTTT.